Below, one T cell receptor (delta chain) is given with its context. Its antigen is undetermined. The record originates from a study of Vδ1+ human thymocytes. Findings of the study overall: Thymic delta-chain repertoires held 15% to 20% Vdelta2 sequences and few Vdelta3, despite high sort purity. Highly polyclonal TRG and TRD repertoires with Gaussian CDR3 length distributions appeared in thymus. Bulk data may be misread because of unexpected Vdelta2 sequences.

Thymocytes were sorted as CD3+ TCRVdelta1+ TCRVdelta2- after alphabeta T cell depletion. Purity of the sorted Vdelta1+ thymocytes ranged from roughly 96% to 99.6%. CDR3 length equals 19 residues. Germline V gene data show CDR1 as TSWWSYY and CDR2 as QGS. V lost 2 bases to trimming and J lost 4 bases; unmatched junction nucleotides: 18. The template was reverse-transcribed extracted RNA. The CDR3 regions were amplified by multiplex PCR from V-gene primers to a constant-region primer. TCRdb re-identified clones in the multiplex PCR reads via CATT. The sample comprises about 75,000 delta-chain clones, about 38% of which are singletons, and under 0.3% rests with the top ten.

The source material was Vdelta1+ gamma-delta thymocytes from the thymus. The subset here: FACS-sorted CD3+ TCRalphabeta- TCRVdelta1+ TCRVdelta2- thymocytes. The source of this sequence is a boy less than two years old who had congenital heart surgery. The V call is TRDV1, the J call TRDJ1, with 8 positions matching TRDD3. CDR3 nucleotide sequence: TGTGCTCTTGGGGAAATATTCGATAGTCATCTGGGGGACAACGATAAACTCATCTTT. It yields the protein CALGEIFDSHLGDNDKLIF.